These T cell receptor beta chains were read from a single sample in a study of shared clonotypes between healthy human individuals. Assay used: immunoSEQ multiplex PCR; TCRdb lists only in-frame clones, some missing. The sample includes 950,000 to 1,100,000 clones, roughly 80% of them seen just once. The source material was memory CD4+ T cells sorted from blood. The receptor set was obtained from a man aged 18 to 29 in good health. Each CDR3 is given without its conserved first and last residue. Fields, in order: V gene, CDR3 length, J gene, D gene, CDR3 protein. D genes are given only for firm matches.

>TRBV18|15|TRBJ1-1|-
ASSPGLIGGMNTEAF
>TRBV4-3|11|TRBJ1-4|-
ASSQRIGEGLF
>TRBV29-1|12|TRBJ2-1|-
SVVSGSRTWEQF
>TRBV6-6|12|TRBJ1-2|-
ASLQGSSNYGYT
>TRBV21-1|17|TRBJ2-1|-
ASSKSFNLLGQGYNEQF
>TRBV7-2|11|TRBJ2-5|-
ASSQGRGETQY
>TRBV29-1|12|TRBJ2-1|-
STDGVSSYNEQF
>TRBV4-1|10|TRBJ2-5|-
ASSQGGETQY
>TRBV6-5|12|TRBJ2-1|TRBD1
ASRPGDRGGQQF
>TRBV7-1|11|TRBJ1-4|-
ASSLGMGSMLF
>TRBV2|13|TRBJ2-5|-
ASSARPNPGETQY
>TRBV10-1|11|TRBJ1-2|-
ASSPDNNYGYT
>TRBV6-1|12|TRBJ1-1|-
ASSDGEKNTEAF
>TRBV6-6|10|TRBJ2-5|-
ASSYFSETQY
>TRBV14|15|TRBJ2-1|-
ASSQDLPGALGHEQF
>TRBV28|13|TRBJ1-5|TRBD1
ASSFRQGASQPQH
>TRBV7-9|11|TRBJ1-1|-
ASSKDSYTEAF
>TRBV10-3|13|TRBJ1-1|-
ATYDGTATLGQAF
>TRBV15|14|TRBJ1-2|-
ATSRERGFSNYGYT
>TRBV28|13|TRBJ1-5|-
ASSLGTLVNQPQH
>TRBV2|13|TRBJ2-3|TRBD2
ASSERPSGGLGEY
>TRBV5-1|13|TRBJ1-5|-
ASSLGVLGNQPQH
>TRBV2|11|TRBJ1-2|-
ASRPDSNYGYT
>TRBV7-2|14|TRBJ1-3|-
ASSLEGRNSGNTIY
>TRBV7-2|14|TRBJ2-3|TRBD2
ATSAQAGGLVGTQY
>TRBV5-1|13|TRBJ2-7|-
ASSLVDSTSYEQY
>TRBV30|14|TRBJ2-5|-
AWSSGLLGGQETQY
>TRBV2|13|TRBJ1-1|TRBD1
ASSAGTGGITEAF